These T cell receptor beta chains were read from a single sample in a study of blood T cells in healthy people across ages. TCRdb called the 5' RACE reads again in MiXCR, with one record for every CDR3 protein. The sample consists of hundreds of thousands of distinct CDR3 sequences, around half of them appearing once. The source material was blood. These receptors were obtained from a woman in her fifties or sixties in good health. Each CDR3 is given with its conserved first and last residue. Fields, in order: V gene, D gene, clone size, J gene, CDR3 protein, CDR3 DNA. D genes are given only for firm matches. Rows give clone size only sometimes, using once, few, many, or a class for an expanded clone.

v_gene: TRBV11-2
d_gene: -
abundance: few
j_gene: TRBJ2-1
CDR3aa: CASSPLGGGLTYNEQFF
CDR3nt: TGTGCCAGCAGCCCACTTGGGGGCGGATTAACCTACAATGAGCAGTTCTTC

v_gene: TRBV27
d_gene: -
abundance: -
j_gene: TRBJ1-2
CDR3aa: CASSPTGGVGYGYTF
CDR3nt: TGTGCCAGCAGTCCGACGGGAGGGGTGGGCTATGGCTACACCTTC

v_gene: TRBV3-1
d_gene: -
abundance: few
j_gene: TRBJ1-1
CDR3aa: CASSQDIGARTEAFF
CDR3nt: TGTGCCAGCAGCCAGGATATCGGGGCGCGGACTGAAGCTTTCTTT

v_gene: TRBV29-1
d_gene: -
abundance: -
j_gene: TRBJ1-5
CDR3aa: CSFKDLNQPQHF
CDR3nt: TGCAGCTTTAAGGATCTCAATCAGCCCCAGCATTTT

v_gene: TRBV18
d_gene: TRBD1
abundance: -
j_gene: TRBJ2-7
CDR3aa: CASSPDRRREVYEQYF
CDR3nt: TGTGCCAGCTCACCGGACAGGCGAAGAGAGGTCTACGAGCAGTACTTC

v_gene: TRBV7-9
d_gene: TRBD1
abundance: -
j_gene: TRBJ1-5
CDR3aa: CASSRTGGRSSNQPQHF
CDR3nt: TGTGCCAGCAGTCGGACAGGGGGCCGGTCGAGCAATCAGCCCCAGCATTTT

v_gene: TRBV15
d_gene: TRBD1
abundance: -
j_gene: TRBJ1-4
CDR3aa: CATSRDRTGKNEKLFF
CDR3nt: TGTGCCACCAGCAGAGATCGGACAGGGAAAAATGAAAAACTGTTTTTT

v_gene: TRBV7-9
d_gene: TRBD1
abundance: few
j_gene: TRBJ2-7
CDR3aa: CASSLIQGAIYEQYF
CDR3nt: TGTGCCAGCAGCCTAATACAGGGGGCTATCTACGAGCAGTACTTC

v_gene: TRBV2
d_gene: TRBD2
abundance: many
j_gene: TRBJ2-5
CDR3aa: CASNPGEGRGETQYF
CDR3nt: TGTGCCAGCAATCCGGGGGAGGGAAGGGGAGAGACCCAGTACTTC

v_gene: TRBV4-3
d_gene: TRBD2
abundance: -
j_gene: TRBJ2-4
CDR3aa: CASSQEEGLAGEARGPAKNIQYF
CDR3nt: TGCGCCAGCAGCCAAGAGGAAGGTCTAGCGGGAGAGGCCCGGGGGCCGGCCAAAAACATTCAGTACTTC

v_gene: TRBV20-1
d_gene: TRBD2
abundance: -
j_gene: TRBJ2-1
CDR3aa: CGARGLAGARAIETDEQFF
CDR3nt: TGCGGTGCTAGAGGGTTAGCGGGAGCAAGAGCCATAGAGACGGATGAGCAGTTCTTC

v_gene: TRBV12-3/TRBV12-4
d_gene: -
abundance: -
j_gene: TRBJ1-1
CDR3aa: CASSHRQAAFF
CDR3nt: TGTGCCAGCAGTCATCGACAGGCAGCTTTCTTT

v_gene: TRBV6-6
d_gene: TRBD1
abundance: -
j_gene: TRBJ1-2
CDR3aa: CASSYSDRNYGYTF
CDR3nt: TGTGCCAGCAGTTACTCGGACAGGAACTATGGCTACACCTTC

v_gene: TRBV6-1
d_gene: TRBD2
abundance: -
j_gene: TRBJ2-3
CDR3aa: CASSERFRLAGSTDTQYF
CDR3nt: TGTGCCAGCAGTGAACGGTTCAGACTAGCGGGGAGCACAGATACGCAGTATTTT

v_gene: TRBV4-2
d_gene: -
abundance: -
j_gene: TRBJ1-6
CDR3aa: CASSQEFGTEVSYNSPLHF
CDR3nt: TGTGCCAGCAGCCAAGAATTTGGAACGGAAGTCTCCTATAATTCACCCCTCCACTTT

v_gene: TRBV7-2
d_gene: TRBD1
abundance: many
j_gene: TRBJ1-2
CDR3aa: CASSYPGQHYGYTF
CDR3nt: TGTGCCAGCAGCTATCCGGGACAGCACTATGGCTACACCTTC

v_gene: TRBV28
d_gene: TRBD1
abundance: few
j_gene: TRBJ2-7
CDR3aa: CASRTGTGAYEQYF
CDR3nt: TGTGCCAGCAGGACGGGGACAGGAGCCTACGAGCAGTACTTC

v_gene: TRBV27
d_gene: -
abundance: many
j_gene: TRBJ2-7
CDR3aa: CASSLSEVGSGEQYF
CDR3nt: TGTGCCAGCAGTTTATCGGAGGTGGGGTCCGGCGAGCAGTACTTC

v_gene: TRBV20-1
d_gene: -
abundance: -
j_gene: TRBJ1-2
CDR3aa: CSARRGGYGYTF
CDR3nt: TGCAGTGCTAGGCGGGGAGGCTATGGCTACACCTTC

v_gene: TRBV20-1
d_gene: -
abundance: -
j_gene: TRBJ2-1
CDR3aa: CSARKPGSSYNEQFF
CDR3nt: TGCAGTGCTAGAAAGCCAGGGAGCTCCTACAATGAGCAGTTCTTC

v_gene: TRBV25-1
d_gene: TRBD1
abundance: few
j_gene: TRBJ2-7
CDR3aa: CASSPMTGSYEQYF
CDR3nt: TGTGCCAGCAGTCCCATGACAGGGTCCTACGAGCAGTACTTC

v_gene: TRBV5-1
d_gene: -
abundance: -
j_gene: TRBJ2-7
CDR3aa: CASSRPTGNYNEQYF
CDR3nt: TGCGCCAGCAGCCGCCCGACCGGAAACTACAATGAGCAGTACTTC

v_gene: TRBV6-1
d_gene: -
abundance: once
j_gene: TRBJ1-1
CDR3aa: CASSETLQGLAFF
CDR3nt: TGTGCCAGCAGTGAGACGCTCCAAGGGTTGGCTTTCTTT

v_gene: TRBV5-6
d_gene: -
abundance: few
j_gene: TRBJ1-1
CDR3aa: CASSLIGNTEAFF
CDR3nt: TGTGCCAGCAGCTTGATTGGGAACACTGAAGCTTTCTTT

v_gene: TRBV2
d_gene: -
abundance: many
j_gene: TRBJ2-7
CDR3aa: CASSEVYEQYF
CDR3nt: TGTGCCAGCAGTGAGGTGTACGAGCAGTACTTC

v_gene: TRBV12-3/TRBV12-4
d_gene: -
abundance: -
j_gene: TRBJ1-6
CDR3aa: CASSFRVDSPLHF
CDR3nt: TGTGCCAGCAGTTTCCGAGTGGATTCACCCCTCCACTTT

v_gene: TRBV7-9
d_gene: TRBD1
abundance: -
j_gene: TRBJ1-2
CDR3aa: CASSSQGTYGYTF
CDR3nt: TGTGCCAGCAGCTCACAGGGGACCTATGGCTACACCTTC

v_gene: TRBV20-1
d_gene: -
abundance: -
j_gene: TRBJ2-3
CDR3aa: CSAREGRGTDTQYF
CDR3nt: TGCAGTGCTCGTGAGGGCCGGGGCACAGATACGCAGTATTTT

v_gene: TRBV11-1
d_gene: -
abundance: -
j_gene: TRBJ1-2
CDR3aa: CASSPLITDPYGYTF
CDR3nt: TGTGCCAGTAGCCCGCTCATCACCGACCCCTATGGCTACACCTTC

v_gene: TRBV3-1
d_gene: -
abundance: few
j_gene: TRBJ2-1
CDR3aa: CASSNRDQQFF
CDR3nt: TGTGCCAGCAGCAACCGGGACCAGCAGTTCTTC

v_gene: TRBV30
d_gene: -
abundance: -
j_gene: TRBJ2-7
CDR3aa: CAWSGDKLKGEQYF
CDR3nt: TGTGCCTGGAGTGGGGACAAACTGAAAGGCGAGCAGTACTTC

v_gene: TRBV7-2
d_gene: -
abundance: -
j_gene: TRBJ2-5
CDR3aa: CASSQSTQETRYF
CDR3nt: TGTGCCAGCAGTCAGTCCACACAAGAGACCCGGTACTTC

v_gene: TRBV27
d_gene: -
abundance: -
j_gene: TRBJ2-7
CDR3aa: CASSLRQAPYEQYF
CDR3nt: TGTGCCAGCAGTTTGAGACAGGCCCCCTACGAGCAGTACTTC

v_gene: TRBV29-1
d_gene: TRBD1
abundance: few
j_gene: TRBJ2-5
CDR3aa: CSIKTGETETQYF
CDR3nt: TGCAGCATTAAGACAGGGGAGACGGAGACCCAGTACTTC

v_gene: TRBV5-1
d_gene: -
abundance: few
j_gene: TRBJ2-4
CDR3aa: CASSVQGPKNIQYF
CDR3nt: TGCGCCAGCAGCGTACAGGGACCAAAAAACATTCAGTACTTC

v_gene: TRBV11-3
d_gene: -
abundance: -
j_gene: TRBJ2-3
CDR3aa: CASSLRADRTDTQYF
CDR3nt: TGTGCCAGCAGCTTACGGGCAGACCGGACAGATACGCAGTATTTT

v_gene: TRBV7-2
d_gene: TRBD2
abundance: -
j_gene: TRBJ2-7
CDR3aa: CASSLARTSGRIYEQYF
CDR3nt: TGTGCCAGCAGCTTAGCGCGGACTAGCGGGAGAATCTACGAGCAGTACTTC

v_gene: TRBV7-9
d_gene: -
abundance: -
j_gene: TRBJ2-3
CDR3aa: CASSLGGLDTQYF
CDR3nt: TGTGCCAGCAGTCTCGGGGGCCTAGATACGCAGTATTTT

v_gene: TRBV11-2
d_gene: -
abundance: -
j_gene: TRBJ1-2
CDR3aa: CASSSVGTYGYTF
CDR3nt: TGTGCCAGCAGCTCCGTCGGGACATATGGCTACACCTTC

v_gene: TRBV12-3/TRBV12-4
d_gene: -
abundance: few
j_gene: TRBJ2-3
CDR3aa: CASGPQWYDTQYF
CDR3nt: TGTGCCAGCGGGCCCCAGTGGTATGATACGCAGTATTTT

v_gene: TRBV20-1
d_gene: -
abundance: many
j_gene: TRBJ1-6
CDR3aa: CSARKQEDNSPLHF
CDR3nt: TGCAGTGCTAGAAAACAGGAAGATAATTCACCCCTCCACTTT

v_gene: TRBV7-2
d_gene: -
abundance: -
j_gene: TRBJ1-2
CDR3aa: CASSLGAGGGDGGYTF
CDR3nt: TGTGCCAGCAGCTTAGGAGCCGGGGGGGGCGATGGTGGCTACACCTTC

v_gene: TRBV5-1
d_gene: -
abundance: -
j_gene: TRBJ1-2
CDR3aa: CASSAEGVKGYTF
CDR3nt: TGCGCCAGCAGCGCCGAGGGGGTAAAAGGCTACACCTTC

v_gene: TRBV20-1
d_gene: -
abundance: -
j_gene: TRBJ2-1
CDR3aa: CSVSGYRFNNEQFF
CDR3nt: TGCAGTGTATCGGGCTACAGATTCAACAATGAGCAGTTCTTC

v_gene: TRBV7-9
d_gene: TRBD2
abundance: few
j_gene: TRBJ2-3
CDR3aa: CASNPSSGSTGTDTQYF
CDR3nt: TGTGCCAGCAACCCCTCTAGCGGGAGCACGGGTACAGATACGCAGTATTTT